This TCR beta chain was documented in a study of response to subunit inactivated influenza vaccine. This clonotype came up many times. Its cognate antigen is unknown. The germline CDR1 and CDR2 sequences are SGHTA and FQGNSA. V gave up 5 bases and J gave up 4 bases; unmatched junction bases: 7. This CDR3 spans 15 amino acids. Each CDR3 protein is one row after TCRdb ran MiXCR on the RT-PCR reads. The sample records more than 400,000 distinct CDR3 sequences, 9.5% to 12% being singletons. Regarding the study as a whole: The authors put forward the suggestion that each seasonal influenza vaccination may bring in only a limited number of new T cells.

The chain couples TRBV7-2 to TRBJ2-1, with 8 nucleotides matching TRBD2. This clonotype was obtained from a man aged 50 to 60 who received an inactivated influenza vaccine. Here the sequenced sample was PBMCs from blood, taken more than 35 days after vaccination. The CDR3 is CASSNERGRYNEQFF. The CDR3 coding sequence is TGTGCCAGCAGCAACGAGCGGGGGAGGTACAATGAGCAGTTCTTC.